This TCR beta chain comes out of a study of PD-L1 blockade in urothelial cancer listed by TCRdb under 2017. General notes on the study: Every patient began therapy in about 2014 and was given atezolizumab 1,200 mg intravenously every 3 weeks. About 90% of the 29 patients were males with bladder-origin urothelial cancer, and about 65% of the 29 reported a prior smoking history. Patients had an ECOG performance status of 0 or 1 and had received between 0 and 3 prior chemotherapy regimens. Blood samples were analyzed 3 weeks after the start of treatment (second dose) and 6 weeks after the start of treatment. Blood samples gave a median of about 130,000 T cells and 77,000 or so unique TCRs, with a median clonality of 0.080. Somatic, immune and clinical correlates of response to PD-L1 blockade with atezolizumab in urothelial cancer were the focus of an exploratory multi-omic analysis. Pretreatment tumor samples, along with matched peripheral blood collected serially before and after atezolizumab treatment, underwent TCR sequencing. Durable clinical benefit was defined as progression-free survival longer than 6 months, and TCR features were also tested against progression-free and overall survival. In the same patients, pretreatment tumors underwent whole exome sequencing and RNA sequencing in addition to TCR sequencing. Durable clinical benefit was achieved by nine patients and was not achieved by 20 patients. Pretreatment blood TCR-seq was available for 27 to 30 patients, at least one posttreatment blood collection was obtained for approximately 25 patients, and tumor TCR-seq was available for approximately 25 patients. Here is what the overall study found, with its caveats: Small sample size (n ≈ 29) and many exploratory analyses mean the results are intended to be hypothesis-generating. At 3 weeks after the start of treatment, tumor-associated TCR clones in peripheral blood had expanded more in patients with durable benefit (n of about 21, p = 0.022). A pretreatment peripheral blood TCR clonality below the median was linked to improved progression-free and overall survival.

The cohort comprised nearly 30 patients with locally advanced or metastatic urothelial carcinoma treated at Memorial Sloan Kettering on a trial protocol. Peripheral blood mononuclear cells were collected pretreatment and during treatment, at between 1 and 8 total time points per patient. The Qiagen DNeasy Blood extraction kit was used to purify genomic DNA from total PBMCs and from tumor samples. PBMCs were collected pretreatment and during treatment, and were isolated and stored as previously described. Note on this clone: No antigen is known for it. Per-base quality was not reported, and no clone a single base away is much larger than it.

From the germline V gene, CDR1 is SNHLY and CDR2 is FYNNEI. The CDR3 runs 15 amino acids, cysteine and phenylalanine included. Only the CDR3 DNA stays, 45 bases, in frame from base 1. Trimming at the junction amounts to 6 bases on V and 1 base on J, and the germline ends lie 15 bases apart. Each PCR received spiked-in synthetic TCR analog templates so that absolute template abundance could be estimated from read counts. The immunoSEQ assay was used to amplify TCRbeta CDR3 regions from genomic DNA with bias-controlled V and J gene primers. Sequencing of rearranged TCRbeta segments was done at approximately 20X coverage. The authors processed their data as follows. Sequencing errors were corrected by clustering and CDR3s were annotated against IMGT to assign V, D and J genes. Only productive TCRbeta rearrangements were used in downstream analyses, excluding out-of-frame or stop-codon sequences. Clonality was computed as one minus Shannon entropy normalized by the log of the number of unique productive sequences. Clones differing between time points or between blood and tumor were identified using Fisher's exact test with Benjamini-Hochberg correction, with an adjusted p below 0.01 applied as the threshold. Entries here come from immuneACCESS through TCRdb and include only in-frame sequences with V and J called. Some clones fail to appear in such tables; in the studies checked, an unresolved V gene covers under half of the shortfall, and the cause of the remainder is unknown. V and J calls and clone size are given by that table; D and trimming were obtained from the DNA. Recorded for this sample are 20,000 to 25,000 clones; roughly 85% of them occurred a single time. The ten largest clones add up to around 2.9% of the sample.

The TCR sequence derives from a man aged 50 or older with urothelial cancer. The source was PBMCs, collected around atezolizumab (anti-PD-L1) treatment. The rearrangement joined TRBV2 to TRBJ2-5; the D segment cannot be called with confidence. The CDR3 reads CASSRSMILQETQYF. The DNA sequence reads TGTGCCAGCAGCCGAAGCATGATTCTCCAAGAGACCCAGTACTTC.